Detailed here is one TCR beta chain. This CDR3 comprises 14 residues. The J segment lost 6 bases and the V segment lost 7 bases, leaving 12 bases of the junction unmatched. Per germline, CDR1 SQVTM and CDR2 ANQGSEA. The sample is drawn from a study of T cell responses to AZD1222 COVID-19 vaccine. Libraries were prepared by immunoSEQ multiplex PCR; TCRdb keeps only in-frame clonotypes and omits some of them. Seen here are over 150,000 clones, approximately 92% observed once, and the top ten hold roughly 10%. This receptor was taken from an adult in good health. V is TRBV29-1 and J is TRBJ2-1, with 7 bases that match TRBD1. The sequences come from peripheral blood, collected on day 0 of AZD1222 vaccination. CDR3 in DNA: TGCAGCGCCATGTCTTTAGGACAGGCCAATGAGCAGTTCTTC. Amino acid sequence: CSAMSLGQANEQFF.